This T cell receptor beta chain was recorded in a study of T cells in Graves' hyperthyroidism and ophthalmopathy. Note on this clonotype: A read error may explain this, as a much larger clone is one base away.

Exclusion followed for patients with uncontrolled infection, other autoimmune disease, pregnancy or lactation. There were TCR beta CDR3 regions amplified from RNA transcripts. The HTBI primer set served for first-round RT-PCR of the TCR CDR3. TCRdb re-analysed the multiplex PCR reads in MiXCR, keeping a single row per CDR3 protein. Of hundreds of thousands of distinct CDR3 sequences listed, roughly 25% are singletons. The source material was blood. The origin of this receptor is a man in his forties or fifties with Graves' hyperthyroidism.

The CDR3 DNA sequence: TGTGCCAGCAGCTTAGCCGGGGCGGCGGGCGAGCAGTACTTC. This encodes CASSLAGAAGEQYF. The chain combines TRBV7-6 with TRBJ2-7, with D possibly being TRBD1 or TRBD2 (5 bases each). Germline lookup yields CDR1 SGHVS and CDR2 FNYEAQ. Between the trimmed V and J ends, which lost 0 bases and 6 bases, there was a span of 12 bases. There are 14 residues in the CDR3.